What follows is one TCR beta chain and its context. The specificity of this receptor is unknown. Per-nucleotide qualities are absent, and no much larger clonotype sits a single base away. The CDR3 goes from the cysteine to the phenylalanine over 17 residues. Only CDR3 DNA remains: 51 bases, in frame from the first base. Germline trimming: 4 bases from V, 5 bases from J; junction bases outside gene matches: 13. This record comes from a study of blood T cells in healthy people across ages (dated by TCRdb to the mid-2010s). With respect to the entire study: In model experiments, template switching captured about one uniquely barcoded TCR beta cDNA molecule for every two T cells. The donors were divided into four age groups: young (average around 15 years), middle-aged (around 37), aged (roughly 60) and long-lived (roughly 86). Using the same blood draw, the study looked at two additional independent replicas of 1 million unique cDNA reads for two donors, one aged 18 to 29 and the other aged 80 or older. To avoid experimental bias, donors of different ages were spread randomly across the sequencing lanes. The study measured age-related changes in TCR beta repertoire diversity using deep sequencing normalized with unique cDNA molecular identifiers. General study outcomes and caveats: Estimates of total diversity from one million sequenced T cells were regarded as lower bounds and underestimates. Donor CMV infection status was unknown, potentially confounding age-related changes in expanded clonotypes. As age increased, observed TCR beta diversity per million T cells dropped in a roughly linear way, and a significant reduction was already evident by age roughly 36. Compared with the aged group, the long-lived group had more naive CD4+ T cells, fewer expanded clones and increased TCR diversity, suggesting age selection. Because profiling used bulk unsorted PBMCs, naive and antigen-experienced compartments could not be compared conclusively. A strong correlation was found between observed TCR beta diversity and the percentage of naive T cells measured by flow cytometry.

Systemically healthy Caucasian individuals from Russia, roughly 40 in total and aged roughly 6 to 100 years, were included as donors. Each donor gave ten milliliters of peripheral blood, collected into EDTA-treated Vacutainer tubes. Ficoll-Paque density-gradient centrifugation was used to isolate PBMCs, with at least 6.5 million per sample. Total RNA was extracted from PBMCs with Trizol reagent, with at least 5.5 micrograms obtained per sample. For every donor, an aliquot of PBMCs went through flow cytometry to measure the percentages of naive CD45RAhigh/CD27high T cells. The method was 5' RACE. Sequencer: Illumina HiSeq 2500. The second PCR ran for roughly 7 to 11 cycles and used a J-beta primer mix along with a sample-barcoded 5' primer. Each TCR beta cDNA molecule received a unique molecular identifier from a template-switch 5' adaptor carrying 12 random nucleotides. Each sample yielded at least 2.5 million CDR3-containing paired-end reads. The Mint cDNA synthesis kit, primed by a TRBC-specific oligonucleotide, was used to synthesize first-strand cDNA from all RNA. Following uracil-DNA glycosylase treatment, a first 18-cycle PCR with universal primers M1SS and BC2_uni_R was performed on all cDNA. Regarding the original processing steps: For normalization, 1 million high-quality reads, each with a distinct molecular identifier, were randomly selected from each sample. Instead of being binned into consensus sequences, reads that shared molecular identifiers were thrown out. CDR3 identification, clonotype clustering and error correction used MiTCR with a Q25 quality threshold and the strictest error-elimination algorithm. A nonparametric unseen species model using Euler transformation provided a lower-bound estimate of total TCR beta diversity. The public reads were reprocessed in TCRdb via fastp at Q25 and MiXCR, keeping in-frame beta chains. Identical CDR3 proteins give one entry, which carries the most common genes and DNA. These V and J calls are TCRdb output, not the study's own analysis. For this sample the table gives roughly 1,700,000 distinct CDR3 sequences, of which 28% were detected only once. The top ten hold roughly 8% of the sample.

The chain joins TRBV12-3 or TRBV12-4 to TRBJ2-3, with TRBD2 matching 9 junction bases. The receptor comes from a woman aged 30 to 39 in good health. Sequencing input: blood. The CDR3 is CASSYRPGTSRRDTQYF. Here is the DNA: TGTGCCAGCAGTTACCGGCCGGGGACTAGCAGGCGAGATACGCAGTATTTT.